This T cell receptor (beta chain) was identified during a study of blood T cell repertoires in COVID-19. Study as a whole: Donors in the United States, Italy and Spain gave samples during acute or convalescent COVID-19. T cells, B-cell-depleted T cells, or PBMCs supplied cDNA or gDNA.

Original processing methods: Amplification of reference gene primers was used by the study to estimate nucleated cell counts. Profiled with immunoSEQ multiplex PCR; TCRdb holds only in-frame clones, not every one. Clone size and the V and J calls come from that table; the DNA yielded D and trimming. The repertoire holds about 100,000 clones, with about 90% as singletons. Source material: peripheral blood. This receptor was identified in a man younger than 40 in a cohort sampled during active COVID-19.

The CDR3 coding sequence is TGTGCCAGCAGTGAATATGAGGGCCTGAATTCACCCCTCCACTTT. It specifies CASSEYEGLNSPLHF. This chain links TRBV25-1 with TRBJ1-6; no definite D call. Germline loops: CDR1 MGHDK, CDR2 SYGVNS. V gave up 0 bases and J gave up 7 bases, with 10 bases separating them. This CDR3 region has 15 residues.